These T cell receptor beta chains were read from a single sample in a study of T cell responses to AZD1222 COVID-19 vaccine. Assay used: immunoSEQ multiplex PCR; TCRdb lists only in-frame clones, some missing. Among 120,000 to 150,000 clones listed, 75% to 90% were seen once. This specimen consisted of peripheral blood, obtained on day 0 of MenACWY control vaccination. The receptors derive from an adult in good health. Both conserved end residues are part of each CDR3. The D gene is left open where the match is weak. Clone size is stated in some rows and not others, as once, few, many or a class when expanded.

j_call | v_call | d_call | clone_size | cdr3_aa | cdr3_nt
TRBJ1-6 | TRBV20-1 | - | - | CSASRGEHGSPLHF | TGCAGTGCTAGTAGGGGGGAGCACGGTTCACCCCTCCACTTT
TRBJ1-2 | TRBV5-6 | - | - | CASSLVGLGRESNGYTF | TGTGCCAGCAGCTTGGTAGGGTTGGGCAGGGAATCGAATGGCTACACCTTC
TRBJ1-5 | TRBV15 | - | - | CATSTLIWTDNQPQHF | TGTGCCACCAGCACCCTGATCTGGACAGACAATCAGCCCCAGCATTTT
TRBJ2-1 | TRBV13 | - | - | CASSLGTFGNNEQFF | TGTGCCAGCAGCTTAGGTACTTTCGGAAACAATGAGCAGTTCTTC
TRBJ2-3 | TRBV3-1/TRBV3-2 | - | - | CASSQLGDTQYF | TGTGCCAGCAGTCAACTTGGAGATACGCAGTATTTT
TRBJ1-6 | TRBV5-1 | - | - | CASSLESNSPLHF | TGCGCCAGCAGCTTGGAATCTAATTCACCCCTCCACTTT
TRBJ2-2 | TRBV10-2 | - | - | CASSSRGGGELFF | TGCGCCAGCAGTAGCAGGGGCGGCGGGGAGCTGTTTTTT
TRBJ2-5 | TRBV9 | TRBD2 | - | CASSVVCQRGTQETQYF | TGTGCCAGCAGCGTTGTCTGCCAGCGGGGGACCCAAGAGACCCAGTACTTC
TRBJ1-2 | TRBV9 | TRBD1 | few | CASSASDRGPRGYTF | TGTGCCAGCAGCGCCTCTGACAGGGGGCCGAGAGGCTACACCTTC
TRBJ1-1 | TRBV7-8 | - | - | CASSDQRAGVAEAFF | TGTGCCAGCAGCGATCAGAGGGCTGGTGTAGCTGAAGCTTTCTTT
TRBJ1-2 | TRBV7-9 | TRBD1 | - | CASSPHRTQGNYGYTF | TGTGCCAGCAGCCCCCACCGTACACAGGGGAACTATGGCTACACCTTC
TRBJ2-5 | TRBV3-1/TRBV3-2 | - | - | CASSLLGETQYF | TGTGCCAGCAGCCTCCTCGGGGAGACCCAGTACTTC
TRBJ2-2 | TRBV5-1 | - | - | CASSRELNTGELFF | TGCGCCAGCAGCAGGGAACTCAACACCGGGGAGCTGTTTTTT
TRBJ1-1 | TRBV7-2 | - | - | CASSLVGLAGTEAFF | TGTGCCAGCAGCTTAGTCGGTTTGGCGGGGACTGAAGCTTTCTTT
TRBJ2-5 | TRBV7-6 | TRBD2 | - | CASSLGSGGYQETQYF | TGTGCCAGCAGCTTAGGGAGCGGGGGGTACCAAGAGACCCAGTACTTC
TRBJ1-4 | TRBV19 | - | - | CASSIVGARGEKLFF | TGTGCCAGTAGTATCGTCGGGGCCCGGGGTGAAAAACTGTTTTTT
TRBJ2-3 | TRBV19 | TRBD2 | few | CASSIRAGGKDTQYF | TGTGCCAGTAGTATCCGGGCGGGGGGTAAGGATACGCAGTATTTT
TRBJ1-1 | TRBV3-1/TRBV3-2 | - | - | CASSQFSRATEAFF | TGTGCCAGCAGCCAATTTTCCCGGGCAACTGAAGCTTTCTTT
TRBJ1-4 | TRBV7-9 | - | - | CARTADFRYVAEKLFF | TGTGCCAGAACGGCGGACTTTAGGTACGTGGCTGAAAAACTGTTTTTT
TRBJ1-1 | TRBV11-2 | - | - | CASSLVLGGGTEAFF | TGTGCCAGCAGCTTAGTACTAGGAGGCGGCACTGAAGCTTTCTTT
TRBJ2-1 | TRBV27 | - | - | CASSLGGERQFF | TGTGCCAGCAGTTTAGGCGGGGAACGGCAGTTCTTC
TRBJ2-3 | TRBV9 | TRBD1 | - | CASSVGTGKGSTDTQYF | TGTGCCAGCAGCGTAGGGACAGGTAAGGGGAGCACAGATACGCAGTATTTT
TRBJ1-1 | TRBV6-5 | - | - | CATNWQIEAFF | TGTGCCACCAACTGGCAAATTGAAGCTTTCTTT
TRBJ2-5 | TRBV10-3 | TRBD1 | - | CAIKGDRGPKETQYF | TGTGCCATCAAGGGGGACAGGGGGCCGAAAGAGACCCAGTACTTC
TRBJ1-3 | TRBV7-9 | - | - | CASGKQGFGNTIYF | TGTGCCAGCGGAAAACAGGGCTTTGGAAACACCATATATTTT
TRBJ2-5 | TRBV4-1 | - | - | CASTRQETQYF | TGCGCCAGCACCCGGCAAGAGACCCAGTACTTC
TRBJ2-2 | TRBV15 | - | - | CATSSVKGVKTGELFF | TGTGCCACCAGCAGCGTTAAGGGGGTAAAGACCGGGGAGCTGTTTTTT
TRBJ1-4 | TRBV27 | - | - | CASSGNIATNEKLFF | TGTGCCAGCAGCGGCAACATAGCAACTAATGAAAAACTGTTTTTT
TRBJ1-1 | TRBV18 | - | - | CASSPPIGAEAFF | TGTGCCAGCTCACCACCGATAGGGGCGGAAGCTTTCTTT
TRBJ2-1 | TRBV7-3 | TRBD2 | once | CASSLTSGSWNEQFF | TGTGCCAGCAGCCTGACTAGCGGGAGCTGGAATGAGCAGTTCTTC
TRBJ1-3 | TRBV3-1/TRBV3-2 | - | - | CASRGDPSGNTIYF | TGTGCCTCCCGAGGAGATCCTTCTGGAAACACCATATATTTT
TRBJ1-6 | TRBV5-1 | - | once | CASSLQGGGDNSPLHF | TGCGCCAGCAGCCTGCAGGGCGGCGGAGATAATTCACCCCTCCACTTT